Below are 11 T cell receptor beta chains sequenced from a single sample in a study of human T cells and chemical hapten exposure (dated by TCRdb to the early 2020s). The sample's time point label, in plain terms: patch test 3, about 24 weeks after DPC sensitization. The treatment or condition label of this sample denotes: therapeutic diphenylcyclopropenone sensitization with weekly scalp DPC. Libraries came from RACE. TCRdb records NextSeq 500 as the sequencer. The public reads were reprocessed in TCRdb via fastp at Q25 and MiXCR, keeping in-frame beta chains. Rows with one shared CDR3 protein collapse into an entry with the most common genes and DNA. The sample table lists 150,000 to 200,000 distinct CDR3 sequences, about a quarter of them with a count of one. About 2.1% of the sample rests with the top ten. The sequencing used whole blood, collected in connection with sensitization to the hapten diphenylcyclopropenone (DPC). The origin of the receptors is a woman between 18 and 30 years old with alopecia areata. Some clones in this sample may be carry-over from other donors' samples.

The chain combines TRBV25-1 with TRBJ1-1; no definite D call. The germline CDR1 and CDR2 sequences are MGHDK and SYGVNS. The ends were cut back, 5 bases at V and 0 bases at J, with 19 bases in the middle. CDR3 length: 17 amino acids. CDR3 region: CASSLSLPDRVNTEAFF. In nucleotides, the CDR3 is TGTGCCAGCAGTCTCAGCTTACCGGACCGTGTGAACACTGAAGCTTTCTTT.

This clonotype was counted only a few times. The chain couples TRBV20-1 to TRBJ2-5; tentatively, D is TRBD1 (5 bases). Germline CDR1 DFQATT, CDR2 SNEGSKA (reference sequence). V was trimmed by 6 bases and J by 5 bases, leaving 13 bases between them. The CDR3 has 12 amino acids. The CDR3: CSADSPGETQYF. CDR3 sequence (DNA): TGCAGTGCAGACAGCCCTGGGGAGACCCAGTACTTC.

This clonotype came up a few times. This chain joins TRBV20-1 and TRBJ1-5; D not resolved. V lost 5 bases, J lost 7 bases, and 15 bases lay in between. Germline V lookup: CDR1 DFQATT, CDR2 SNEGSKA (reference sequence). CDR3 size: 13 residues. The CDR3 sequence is CSAPSRGKQPQHF. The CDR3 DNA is TGCAGTGCTCCTAGCCGAGGGAAACAGCCCCAGCATTTT.

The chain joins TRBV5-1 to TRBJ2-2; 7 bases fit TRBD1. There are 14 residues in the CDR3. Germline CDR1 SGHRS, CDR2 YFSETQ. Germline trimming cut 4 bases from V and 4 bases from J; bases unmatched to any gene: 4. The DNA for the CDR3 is TGCGCCAGCAGCCCGGGACAGAGCACCGGGGAGCTGTTTTTT. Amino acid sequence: CASSPGQSTGELFF.

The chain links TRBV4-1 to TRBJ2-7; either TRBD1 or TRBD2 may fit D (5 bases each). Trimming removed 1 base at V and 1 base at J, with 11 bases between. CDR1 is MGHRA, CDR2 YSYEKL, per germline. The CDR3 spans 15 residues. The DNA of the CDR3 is TGCGCCAGCAGCCAAGGGTCCGGGACGTCCTACGAGCAGTACTTC. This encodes CASSQGSGTSYEQYF.

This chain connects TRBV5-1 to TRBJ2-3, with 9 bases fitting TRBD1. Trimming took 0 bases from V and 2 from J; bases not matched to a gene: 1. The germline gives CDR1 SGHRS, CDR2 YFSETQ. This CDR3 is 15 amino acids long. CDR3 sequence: CASSLGDRDTDTQYF. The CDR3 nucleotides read TGCGCCAGCAGCTTGGGGGACAGGGACACAGATACGCAGTATTTT. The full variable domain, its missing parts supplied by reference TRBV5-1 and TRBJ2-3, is KAGVTQTPRYLIKTRGQQVTLSCSPISGHRSVSWYQQTPGQGLQFLFEYFSETQRNKGNFPGRFSGRQFSNSRSEMNVSTLELGDSALYLCASSLGDRDTDTQYFGPGTRLTVL.

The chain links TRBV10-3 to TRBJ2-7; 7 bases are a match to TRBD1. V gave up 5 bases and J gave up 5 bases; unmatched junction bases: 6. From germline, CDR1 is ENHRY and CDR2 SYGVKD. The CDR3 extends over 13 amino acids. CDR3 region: CAISPRGQDEQYF. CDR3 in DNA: TGTGCCATCAGTCCAAGGGGGCAGGACGAGCAGTACTTC.

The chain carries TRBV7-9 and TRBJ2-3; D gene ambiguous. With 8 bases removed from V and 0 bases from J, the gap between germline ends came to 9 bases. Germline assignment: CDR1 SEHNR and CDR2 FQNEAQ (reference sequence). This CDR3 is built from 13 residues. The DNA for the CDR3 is TGTGCCAGCTGTCTATCCAGCACAGATACGCAGTATTTT. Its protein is CASCLSSTDTQYF.

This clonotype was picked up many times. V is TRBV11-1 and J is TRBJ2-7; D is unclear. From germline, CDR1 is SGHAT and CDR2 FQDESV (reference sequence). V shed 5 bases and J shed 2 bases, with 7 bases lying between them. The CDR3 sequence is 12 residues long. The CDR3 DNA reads TGTGCCAGCAGCCTAACTACCTACGAGCAGTACTTC. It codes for CASSLTTYEQYF.

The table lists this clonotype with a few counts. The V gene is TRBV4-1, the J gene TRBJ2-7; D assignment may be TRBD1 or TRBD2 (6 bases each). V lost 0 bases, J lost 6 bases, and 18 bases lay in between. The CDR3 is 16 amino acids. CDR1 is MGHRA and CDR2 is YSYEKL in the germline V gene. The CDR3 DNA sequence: TGCGCCAGCAGCCAAGACGTCGCGGCCGGGGGCCGCGAGCAGTACTTC. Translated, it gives CASSQDVAAGGREQYF.

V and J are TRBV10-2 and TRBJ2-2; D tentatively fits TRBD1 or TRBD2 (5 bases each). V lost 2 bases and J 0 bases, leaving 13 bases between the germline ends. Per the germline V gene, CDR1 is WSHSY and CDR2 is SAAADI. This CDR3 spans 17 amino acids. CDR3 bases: TGCGCCAGCAGTGAGACCGGGACGGGCGCGAACACCGGGGAGCTGTTTTTT. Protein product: CASSETGTGANTGELFF.